Listed here are 30 T cell receptor beta chains from one sample, sequenced in a study of T cells expressing NK-cell markers. Following a re-call of the 5' RACE reads, TCRdb has one entry per CDR3 protein and lacks DNA. The table for this sample gives about 160,000 distinct CDR3 sequences. The sample taken for sequencing was blood T cells: a sorted CD56 or NKG2C T cell subset, CD4+ or CD8+ T cells, or bulk PBMC T cells (not recorded which). The receptors derive from a man aged 18 to 69 in good health.

The genes are TRBV2 and TRBJ2-1; without DNA, the TCRdb call of TRBD2 cannot be checked. The CDR3 totals 16 residues. CDR1 is SNHLY, CDR2 FYNNEI, per germline. The CDR3 region is CASRGAGGLLTNEQFF.

The chain joins TRBV18 to TRBJ2-7; TCRdb indicates TRBD1, and absent DNA this call remains unverified. CDR3 length equals 14 residues. Germline V gives CDR1 KGHSH, CDR2 LQKENI. Here the CDR3 reads CASSPRTGLYEQYF.

CDR3 amino acids: CASSLVVGAKNIQYF. This chain joins TRBV14 and TRBJ2-4. CDR3 length equals 15 residues. In germline, CDR1 is SGHDN, CDR2 FVKESK.

The chain links TRBV7-9 to TRBJ2-1; checking the TCRdb D call of TRBD1 is not possible without DNA. This CDR3 has 16 residues. The V gene's germline CDR1 is SEHNR and CDR2 FQNEAQ (reference sequence). The CDR3: CASSDTGGSIIHEQFF.

The chain links TRBV7-3 to TRBJ2-7; the TRBD1 assignment by TCRdb is unverifiable without DNA. CDR3 length: 15 amino acids. CDR1 is SGHTA, CDR2 FQGTGA, per germline. The CDR3 spells CASSEAGHPFVEQYF.

The V call is TRBV20-1, the J call TRBJ2-1; TCRdb names TRBD2, which stays unverified in the absence of DNA. The CDR3 is made up of 15 amino acids. Germline-derived CDR1 and CDR2 are DFQATT and SNEGSKA (reference sequence). CDR3 sequence reads: CSARGVGERENEQFF.

This chain uses TRBV7-9 with TRBJ1-5; the D call of TRBD1 rests on TCRdb alone, since no DNA is present to check it. CDR1 and CDR2 from the germline V gene are SEHNR and FQNEAQ (reference sequence). The CDR3 is made up of 15 amino acids. The CDR3 spells CASSLGVRGNQPQHF.

The chain has TRBV6-2 or TRBV6-3 and TRBJ2-1. Germline loops: CDR1 MNHEY, CDR2 SVGEGT. The CDR3 has 12 residues. The CDR3 sequence is CASSRYGNEQFF.

This chain uses TRBV20-1 with TRBJ2-7; the TCRdb D gene call, TRBD1, has no DNA to confirm it. The CDR3 length is 11 residues. CDR1 is DFQATT, CDR2 SNEGSKA, per germline (reference sequence). CDR3 amino acids: CSGGETYEQYF.

The J gene is TRBJ2-1, the V gene TRBV4-2; the D call of TRBD1 rests on TCRdb alone, since no DNA is present to check it. Looked up from germline, CDR1 is LGHNA and CDR2 is YNFKEQ. The CDR3 sequence is 18 residues long. The chain's CDR3 is CASSQDWGNRGYLNEQFF.

The rearrangement joins TRBV27 to TRBJ2-3; TCRdb picks TRBD2, but there is no DNA to check that call. There are 15 residues in the CDR3. Looked up from germline, CDR1 is MNHEY and CDR2 is SMNVEV (reference sequence). CDR3 amino acids: CASSLVGSGPNTQYF.

V and J are TRBV27 and TRBJ2-7; no DNA is available, so the TRBD2 call from TCRdb remains unchecked. Germline loops: CDR1 MNHEY, CDR2 SMNVEV (reference sequence). The CDR3 consists of 16 residues. The chain's CDR3 is CASSLISSSGAYEQYF.

This chain links TRBV27 with TRBJ2-2. The CDR3 contains 14 residues. Germline assignment: CDR1 MNHEY and CDR2 SMNVEV (reference sequence). CDR3 amino acids: CASSFSENTGELFF.

This chain connects TRBV6-1 to TRBJ2-7; TCRdb gives TRBD2 as the D gene, but with no DNA this cannot be confirmed. The CDR3 extends over 16 amino acids. Germline V gene lookup returns CDR1 MNHNS and CDR2 SASEGT. The CDR3 sequence: CASSETGTAPSYEQYF.

The J gene is TRBJ2-7, the V gene TRBV28; no DNA is available, so the TRBD1 call from TCRdb remains unchecked. The CDR3 sequence is 16 residues long. Looked up from germline, CDR1 is MDHEN and CDR2 is SYDVKM. CDR3 residues: CASSLRGTGVRYEQYF.

The J gene is TRBJ2-1, the V gene TRBV12-3 or TRBV12-4; TCRdb's D call, TRBD2, is unchecked because there is no DNA. The CDR3 is made up of 17 amino acids. CDR3: CASSLGPIAGGANEQFF.

The chain links TRBV7-9 to TRBJ2-1; TCRdb gives TRBD1 as the D gene, but with no DNA this cannot be confirmed. Germline V gene sequence: CDR1 SEHNR, CDR2 FQNEAQ (reference sequence). CDR3 length: 15 amino acids. The CDR3: CASIKNPGTGDEQFF. Full variable domain (missing parts from reference TRBV7-9 and TRBJ2-1): DTGVSQNPRHKITKRGQNVTFRCDPISEHNRLYWYRQTLGQGPEFLTYFQNEAQLEKSRLLSDRFSAERPKGSFSTLEIQRTEQGDSAMYLCASIKNPGTGDEQFFGPGTRLTVL.

This sequence joins TRBV7-2 and TRBJ1-5; lacking DNA, the TRBD1 call made by TCRdb goes unchecked. In germline, CDR1 is SGHTA, CDR2 FQGNSA. This CDR3 has 16 residues. The CDR3 spells CASSLEGEVGNQPQHF.

The chain employs TRBV6-1 and TRBJ2-7; TCRdb proposes TRBD1, but this gene call is untestable without DNA. The CDR3 loop spans 14 amino acids. Germline V CDR1 and CDR2: MNHNS, SASEGT. CDR3 loop: CASSFRTDPYEQYF.

Here the CDR3 reads CASSARELDTQYF. V and J are TRBV28 and TRBJ2-3; TCRdb's D call, TRBD1, is unchecked because there is no DNA. This CDR3 spans 13 amino acids. Per germline, CDR1 MDHEN and CDR2 SYDVKM.

The CDR3 sequence is CASSISRSNQPQHF. The V and J genes are TRBV6-1 and TRBJ1-5; TCRdb selects TRBD1, and the lack of DNA leaves this call unchecked. Germline CDR1 MNHNS, CDR2 SASEGT. The CDR3 sequence is 14 residues long.

This sequence joins TRBV6-6 and TRBJ1-4; TCRdb picks TRBD1, but there is no DNA to check that call. This CDR3 region has 13 residues. CDR1 is MNHNY and CDR2 is SVGAGI in the germline V gene (reference sequence). CDR3 protein: CASNTGQIEKLFF.

This chain joins TRBV5-1 and TRBJ2-1; the TCRdb call, TRBD1, lacks DNA for checking. Germline CDR1 reads SGHRS; CDR2 reads YFSETQ. This CDR3 is built from 15 residues. The chain's CDR3 is CASSYGGVLYNEQFF.

The chain uses TRBV29-1 and TRBJ2-1; the D call of TRBD1 rests on TCRdb alone, since no DNA is present to check it. The germline V gene has CDR1 SQVTM and CDR2 ANQGSEA. CDR3 length: 14 residues. CDR3 sequence: CSVDGAGGRDEQFF.

This chain connects TRBV13 to TRBJ2-2; TCRdb picks TRBD1, but there is no DNA to check that call. This CDR3 is 15 amino acids long. The germline V gene has CDR1 PRHDT and CDR2 FYEKMQ (reference sequence). Here the CDR3 reads CASSSRAEHTGELFF.

The chain couples TRBV6-5 to TRBJ2-2; TCRdb designates TRBD2, a call that cannot be tested without DNA. Looked up from germline, CDR1 is MNHEY and CDR2 is SVGAGI. CDR3 length: 17 amino acids. CDR3 residues: CASSYDQRGSNTGELFF.

V and J are TRBV27 and TRBJ2-2. The CDR3 is made up of 13 amino acids. Germline V gene data show CDR1 as MNHEY and CDR2 as SMNVEV (reference sequence). This chain's CDR3 is CASSNPRTGELFF.

The chain has TRBV5-1 and TRBJ2-3. Looked up from germline, CDR1 is SGHRS and CDR2 is YFSETQ. This CDR3 is 15 amino acids long. CDR3: CASSEYQGSTDTQYF. Variable domain in full (rest from reference TRBV5-1 and TRBJ2-3): KAGVTQTPRYLIKTRGQQVTLSCSPISGHRSVSWYQQTPGQGLQFLFEYFSETQRNKGNFPGRFSGRQFSNSRSEMNVSTLELGDSALYLCASSEYQGSTDTQYFGPGTRLTVL.

V is TRBV20-1 and J is TRBJ2-5; TCRdb names TRBD1, which stays unverified in the absence of DNA. The length of the CDR3 is 16 residues. In germline, CDR1 is DFQATT, CDR2 SNEGSKA (reference sequence). This CDR3 is CSARMPVWGAAETQYF.

The gene calls are TRBV27 and TRBJ2-1; TCRdb calls TRBD2, which cannot be checked without DNA. The CDR3 extends over 13 amino acids. Germline-derived CDR1 and CDR2 are MNHEY and SMNVEV (reference sequence). This chain's CDR3 is CASSLGGLRKQFF.